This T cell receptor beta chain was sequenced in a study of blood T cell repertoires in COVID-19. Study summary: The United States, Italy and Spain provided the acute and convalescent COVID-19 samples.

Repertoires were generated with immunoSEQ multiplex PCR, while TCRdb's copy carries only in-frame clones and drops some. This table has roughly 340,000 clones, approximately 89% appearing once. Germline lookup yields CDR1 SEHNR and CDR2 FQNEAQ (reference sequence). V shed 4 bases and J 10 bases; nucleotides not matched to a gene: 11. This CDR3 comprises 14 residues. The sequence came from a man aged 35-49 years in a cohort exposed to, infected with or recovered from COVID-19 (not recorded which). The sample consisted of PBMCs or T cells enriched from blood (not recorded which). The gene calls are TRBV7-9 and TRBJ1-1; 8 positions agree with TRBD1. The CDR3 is CASSYQMDRAGAFF. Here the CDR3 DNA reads TGTGCCAGCAGCTACCAAATGGACAGGGCTGGAGCTTTCTTT.